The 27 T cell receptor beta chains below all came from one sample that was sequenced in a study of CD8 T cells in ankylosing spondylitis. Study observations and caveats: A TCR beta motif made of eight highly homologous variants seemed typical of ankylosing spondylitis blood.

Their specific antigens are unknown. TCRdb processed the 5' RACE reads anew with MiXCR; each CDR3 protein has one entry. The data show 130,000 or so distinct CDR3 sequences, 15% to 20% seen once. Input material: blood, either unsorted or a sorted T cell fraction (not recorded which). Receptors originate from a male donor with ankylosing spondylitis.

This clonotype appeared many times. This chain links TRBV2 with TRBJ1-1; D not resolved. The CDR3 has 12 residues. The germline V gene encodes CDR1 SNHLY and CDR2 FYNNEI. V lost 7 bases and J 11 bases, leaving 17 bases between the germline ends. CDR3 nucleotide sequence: TGTGCCAGCATTTCCGTTGCCTTCGGGGCTTTCTTT. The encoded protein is CASISVAFGAFF.

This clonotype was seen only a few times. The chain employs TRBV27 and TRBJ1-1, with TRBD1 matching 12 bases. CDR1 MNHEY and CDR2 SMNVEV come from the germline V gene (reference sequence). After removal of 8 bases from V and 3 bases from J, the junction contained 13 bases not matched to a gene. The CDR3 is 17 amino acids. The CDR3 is CASGPPWGQGADTEAFF. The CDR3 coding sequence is TGTGCCAGCGGCCCTCCCTGGGGACAGGGGGCGGACACTGAAGCTTTCTTT.

CDR3 amino acids: CASSFDSMGTEAFF. CDR3 bases: TGCGCCAGCAGCTTCGACAGTATGGGCACTGAAGCTTTCTTT. The V gene is TRBV5-1, the J gene TRBJ1-1; D may be TRBD1 (5 bases). The length of the CDR3 is 14 residues. Per the germline V gene, CDR1 is SGHRS and CDR2 is YFSETQ. Between the trimmed V and J ends, which lost 2 bases and 4 bases, there was a span of 12 bases.

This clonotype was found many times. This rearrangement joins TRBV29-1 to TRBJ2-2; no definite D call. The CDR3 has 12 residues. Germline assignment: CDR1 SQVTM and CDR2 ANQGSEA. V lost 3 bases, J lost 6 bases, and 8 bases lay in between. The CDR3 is CSVEERAGELFF. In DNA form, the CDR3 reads TGCAGCGTTGAGGAAAGGGCCGGGGAGCTGTTTTTT.

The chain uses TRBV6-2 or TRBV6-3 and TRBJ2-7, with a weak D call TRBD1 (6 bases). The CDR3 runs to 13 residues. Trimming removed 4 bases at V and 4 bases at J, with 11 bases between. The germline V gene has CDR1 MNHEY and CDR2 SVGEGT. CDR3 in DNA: TGTGCCAGCAGTTTGGGACATTATTACGAGCAGTACTTC. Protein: CASSLGHYYEQYF.

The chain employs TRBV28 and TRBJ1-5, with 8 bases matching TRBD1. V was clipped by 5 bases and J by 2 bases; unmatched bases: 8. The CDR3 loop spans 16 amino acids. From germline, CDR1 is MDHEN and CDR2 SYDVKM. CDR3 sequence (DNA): TGTGCCAGCAGTCCAGGGGGCGTGAGGGGCAATCAGCCCCAGCATTTT. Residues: CASSPGGVRGNQPQHF.

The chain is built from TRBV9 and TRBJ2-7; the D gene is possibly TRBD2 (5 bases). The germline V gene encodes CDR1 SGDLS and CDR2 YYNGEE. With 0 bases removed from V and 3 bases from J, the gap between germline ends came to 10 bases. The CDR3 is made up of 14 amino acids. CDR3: CASSVGSSYYEQYF. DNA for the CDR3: TGTGCCAGCAGCGTAGGATCTAGCTACTACGAGCAGTACTTC.

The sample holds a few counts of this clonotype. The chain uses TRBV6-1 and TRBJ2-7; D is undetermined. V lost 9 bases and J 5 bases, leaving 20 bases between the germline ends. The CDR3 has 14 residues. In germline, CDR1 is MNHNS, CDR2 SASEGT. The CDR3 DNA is TGTGCCAGTCACGGGCTCAGCCCCTTGGACGAGCAGTACTTC. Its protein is CASHGLSPLDEQYF.

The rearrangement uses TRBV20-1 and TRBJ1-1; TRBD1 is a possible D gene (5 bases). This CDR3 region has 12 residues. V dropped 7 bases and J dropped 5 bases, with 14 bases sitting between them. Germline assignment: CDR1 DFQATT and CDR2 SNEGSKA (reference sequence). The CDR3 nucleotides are TGCAGTGTTTCGACAGCGAGGACTGAAGCTTTCTTT. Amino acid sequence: CSVSTARTEAFF.

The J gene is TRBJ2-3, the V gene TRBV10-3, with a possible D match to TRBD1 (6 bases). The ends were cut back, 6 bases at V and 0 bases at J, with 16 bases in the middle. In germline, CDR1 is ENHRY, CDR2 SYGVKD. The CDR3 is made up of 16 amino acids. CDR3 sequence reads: CAIRNPGHPSTDTQYF. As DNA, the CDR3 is TGTGCCATCAGGAATCCGGGACACCCAAGCACAGATACGCAGTATTTT.

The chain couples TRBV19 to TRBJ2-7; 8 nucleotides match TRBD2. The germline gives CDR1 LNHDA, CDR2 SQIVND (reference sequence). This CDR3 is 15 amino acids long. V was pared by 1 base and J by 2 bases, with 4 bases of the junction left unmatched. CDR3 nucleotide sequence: TGTGCCAGTAGTATAGGTAGCGGGGCCGCCTACGAGCAGTACTTC. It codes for CASSIGSGAAYEQYF.

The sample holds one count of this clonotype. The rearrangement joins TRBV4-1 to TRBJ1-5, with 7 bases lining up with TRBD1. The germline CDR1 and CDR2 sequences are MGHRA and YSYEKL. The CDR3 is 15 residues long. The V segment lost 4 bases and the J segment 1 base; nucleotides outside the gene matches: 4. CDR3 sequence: CASSPRDRSNQPQHF. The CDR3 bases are TGCGCCAGCAGCCCCCGGGACAGAAGCAATCAGCCCCAGCATTTT.

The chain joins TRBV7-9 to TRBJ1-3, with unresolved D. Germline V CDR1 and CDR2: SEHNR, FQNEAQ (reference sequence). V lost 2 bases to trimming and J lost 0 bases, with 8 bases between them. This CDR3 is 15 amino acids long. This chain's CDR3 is CASSLTMRSGNTIYF. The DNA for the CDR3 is TGTGCCAGCAGCTTAACAATGCGCTCTGGAAACACCATATATTTT.

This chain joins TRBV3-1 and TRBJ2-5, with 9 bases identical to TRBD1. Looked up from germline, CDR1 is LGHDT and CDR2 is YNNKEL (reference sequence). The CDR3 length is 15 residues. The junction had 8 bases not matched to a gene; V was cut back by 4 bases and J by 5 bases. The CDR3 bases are TGTGCCAGCAGCCCAACAGGGGGCGGTTATGAGACCCAGTACTTC. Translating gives CASSPTGGGYETQYF.

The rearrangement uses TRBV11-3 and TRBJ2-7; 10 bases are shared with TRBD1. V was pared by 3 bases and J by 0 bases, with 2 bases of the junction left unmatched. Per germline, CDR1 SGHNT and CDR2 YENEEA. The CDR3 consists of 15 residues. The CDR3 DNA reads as TGTGCCAGCAGCTTCGGGACAGGGGCCTCCTACGAGCAGTACTTC. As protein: CASSFGTGASYEQYF.

The CDR3 reads CSARVMGADGGETQYF. CDR3 nucleotide sequence: TGCAGTGCTAGAGTGATGGGTGCCGATGGGGGAGAGACCCAGTACTTC. The chain uses TRBV20-1 and TRBJ2-5; D may be TRBD1 or TRBD2 (5 bases each). The CDR3 is 16 residues long. Germline V gene sequence: CDR1 DFQATT, CDR2 SNEGSKA (reference sequence). V lost 1 base and J 4 bases, leaving 19 bases between the germline ends.

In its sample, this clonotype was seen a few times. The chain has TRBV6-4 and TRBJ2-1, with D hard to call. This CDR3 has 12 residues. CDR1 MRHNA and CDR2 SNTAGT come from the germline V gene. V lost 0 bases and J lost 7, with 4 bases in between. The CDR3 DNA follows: TGTGCCAGCAGTGACTCGGGGAATGAGCAGTTCTTC. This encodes CASSDSGNEQFF.

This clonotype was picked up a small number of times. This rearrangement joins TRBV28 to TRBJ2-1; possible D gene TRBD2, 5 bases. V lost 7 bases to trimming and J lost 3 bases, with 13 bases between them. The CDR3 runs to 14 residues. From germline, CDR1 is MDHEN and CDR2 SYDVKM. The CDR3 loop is CASIPARDYNEQFF. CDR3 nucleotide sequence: TGTGCCAGCATACCAGCGAGGGACTACAATGAGCAGTTCTTC.

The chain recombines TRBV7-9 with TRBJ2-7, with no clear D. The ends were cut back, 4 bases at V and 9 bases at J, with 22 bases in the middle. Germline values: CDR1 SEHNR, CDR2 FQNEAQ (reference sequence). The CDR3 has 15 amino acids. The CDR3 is CASSSYGEGALGQYF. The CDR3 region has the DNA TGTGCCAGCAGCTCCTATGGGGAAGGTGCCTTGGGGCAGTACTTC. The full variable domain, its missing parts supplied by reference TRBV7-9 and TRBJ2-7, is DTGVSQNPRHKITKRGQNVTFRCDPISEHNRLYWYRQTLGQGPEFLTYFQNEAQLEKSRLLSDRFSAERPKGSFSTLEIQRTEQGDSAMYLCASSSYGEGALGQYFGPGTRLTVT.

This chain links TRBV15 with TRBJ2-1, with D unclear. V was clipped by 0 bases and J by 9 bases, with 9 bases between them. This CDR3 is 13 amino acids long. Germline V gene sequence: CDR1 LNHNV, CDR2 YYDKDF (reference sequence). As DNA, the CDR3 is TGTGCCACCAGCAGAGATTCCGAAATTGAGCAGTTCTTC. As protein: CATSRDSEIEQFF.

In nucleotides, the CDR3 is TGTGCCAGCAGCGTAGAGCGGGGGCTAGCCAAAAACATTCAGTACTTC. It yields the protein CASSVERGLAKNIQYF. The chain recombines TRBV9 with TRBJ2-4; the match to TRBD2 covers 8 bases. The CDR3 totals 16 residues. Unmatched junction bases numbered 2, after V lost 0 bases and J lost 0 bases. The germline V gene has CDR1 SGDLS and CDR2 YYNGEE.

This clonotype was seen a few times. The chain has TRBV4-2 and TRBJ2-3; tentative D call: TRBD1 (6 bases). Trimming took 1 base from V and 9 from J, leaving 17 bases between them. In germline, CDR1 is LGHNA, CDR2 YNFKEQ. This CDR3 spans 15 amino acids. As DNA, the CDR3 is TGTGCCAGCAGCCAAGCGGGACATGGAACGGGGACGCAGTATTTT. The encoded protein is CASSQAGHGTGTQYF.

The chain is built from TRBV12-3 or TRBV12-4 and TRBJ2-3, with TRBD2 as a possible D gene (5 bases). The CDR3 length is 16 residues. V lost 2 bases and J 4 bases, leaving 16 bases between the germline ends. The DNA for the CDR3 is TGTGCCAGCAGTTTAACGCATTTGCGGGCGTCAGATACGCAGTATTTT. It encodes CASSLTHLRASDTQYF.

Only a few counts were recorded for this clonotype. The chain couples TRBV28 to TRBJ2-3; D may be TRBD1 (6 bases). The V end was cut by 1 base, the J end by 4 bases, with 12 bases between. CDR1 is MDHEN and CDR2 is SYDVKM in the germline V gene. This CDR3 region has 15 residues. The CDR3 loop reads CASSLSPGVADTQYF. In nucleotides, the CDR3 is TGTGCCAGCAGTTTATCCCCAGGGGTGGCAGATACGCAGTATTTT. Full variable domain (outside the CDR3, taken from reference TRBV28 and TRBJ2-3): DVKVTQSSRYLVKRTGEKVFLECVQDMDHENMFWYRQDPGLGLRLIYFSYDVKMKEKGDIPEGYSVSREKKERFSLILESASTNQTSMYLCASSLSPGVADTQYFGPGTRLTVL.

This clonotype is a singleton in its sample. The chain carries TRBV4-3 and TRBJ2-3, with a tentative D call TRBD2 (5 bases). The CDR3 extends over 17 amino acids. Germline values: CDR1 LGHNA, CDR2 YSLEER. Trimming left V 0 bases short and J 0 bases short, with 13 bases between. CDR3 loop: CASSQEKIAISTDTQYF. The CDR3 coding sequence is TGCGCCAGCAGCCAAGAGAAGATAGCGATTAGCACAGATACGCAGTATTTT.

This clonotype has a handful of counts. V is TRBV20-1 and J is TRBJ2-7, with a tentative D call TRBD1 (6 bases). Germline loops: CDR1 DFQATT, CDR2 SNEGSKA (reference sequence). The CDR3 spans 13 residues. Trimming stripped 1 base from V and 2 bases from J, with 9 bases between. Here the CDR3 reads CSARVGQAYEQYF. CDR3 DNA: TGCAGTGCTAGAGTGGGACAAGCCTACGAGCAGTACTTC.

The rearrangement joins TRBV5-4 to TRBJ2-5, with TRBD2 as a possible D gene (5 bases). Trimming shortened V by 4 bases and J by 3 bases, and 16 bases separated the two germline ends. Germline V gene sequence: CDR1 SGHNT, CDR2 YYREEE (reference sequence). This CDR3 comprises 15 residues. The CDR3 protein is CASSRIGLAEETQYF. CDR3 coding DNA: TGTGCCAGCAGCCGGATCGGCCTAGCCGAAGAGACCCAGTACTTC.